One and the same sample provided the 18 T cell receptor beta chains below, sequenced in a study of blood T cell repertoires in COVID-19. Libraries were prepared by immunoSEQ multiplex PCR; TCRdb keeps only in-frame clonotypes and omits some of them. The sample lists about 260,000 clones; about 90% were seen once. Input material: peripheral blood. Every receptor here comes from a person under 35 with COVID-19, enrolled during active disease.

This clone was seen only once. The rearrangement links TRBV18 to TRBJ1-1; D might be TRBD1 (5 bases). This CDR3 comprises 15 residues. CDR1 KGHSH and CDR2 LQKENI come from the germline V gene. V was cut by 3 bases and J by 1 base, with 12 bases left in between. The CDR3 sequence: CASSPTVGANTEAFF. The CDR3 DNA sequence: TGTGCCAGCTCACCGACGGTAGGGGCGAACACTGAAGCTTTCTTT.

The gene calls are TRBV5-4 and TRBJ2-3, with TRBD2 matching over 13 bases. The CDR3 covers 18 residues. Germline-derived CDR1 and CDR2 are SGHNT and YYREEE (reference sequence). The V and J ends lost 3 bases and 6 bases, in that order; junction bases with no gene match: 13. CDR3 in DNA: TGTGCCAGCAGCTCCCGGACTAGCGGGAGCGCCTACCCGGATACGCAGTATTTT. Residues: CASSSRTSGSAYPDTQYF.

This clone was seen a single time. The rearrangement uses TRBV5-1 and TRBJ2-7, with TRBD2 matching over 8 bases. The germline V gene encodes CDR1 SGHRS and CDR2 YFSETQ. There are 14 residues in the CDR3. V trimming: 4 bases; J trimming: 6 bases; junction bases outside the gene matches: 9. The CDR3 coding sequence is TGCGCCAGCAGCCTACCGGGACTAGTTGGCGAGCAGTACTTC. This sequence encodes CASSLPGLVGEQYF.

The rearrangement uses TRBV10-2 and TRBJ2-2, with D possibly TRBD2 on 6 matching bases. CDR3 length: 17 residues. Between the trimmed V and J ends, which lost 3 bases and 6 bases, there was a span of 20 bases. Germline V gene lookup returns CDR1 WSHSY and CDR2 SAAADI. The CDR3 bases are TGCGCCAGCAGTGAAAGGACGAGTGGAGGGTTGGCCGGGGAGCTGTTTTTT. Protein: CASSERTSGGLAGELFF.

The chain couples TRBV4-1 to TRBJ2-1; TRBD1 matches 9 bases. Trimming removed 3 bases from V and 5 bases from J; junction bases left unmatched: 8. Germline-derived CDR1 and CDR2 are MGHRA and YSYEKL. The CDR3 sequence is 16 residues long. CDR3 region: CASSHSGQGIHNEQFF. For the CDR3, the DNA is TGCGCCAGCAGCCATTCGGGACAGGGTATCCACAATGAGCAGTTCTTC.

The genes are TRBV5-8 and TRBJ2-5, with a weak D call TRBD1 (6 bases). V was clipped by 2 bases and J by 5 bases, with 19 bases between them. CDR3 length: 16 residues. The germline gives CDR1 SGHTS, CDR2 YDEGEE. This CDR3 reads CASSLKNLQGRETQYF. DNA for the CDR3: TGTGCCAGCAGCTTAAAAAACCTCCAGGGGCGGGAGACCCAGTACTTC.

CDR3 loop: CATSDLKRGDTGELFF. CDR3 bases: TGTGCCACCAGTGATTTGAAGCGGGGGGACACCGGGGAGCTGTTTTTT. The V and J genes are TRBV24-1 and TRBJ2-2; TRBD2 agrees at 9 bases. CDR3 length: 16 amino acids. The trim removed 0 bases at V and 3 bases at J, leaving 1 base unmatched. CDR1 is KGHDR, CDR2 SFDVKD, per germline.

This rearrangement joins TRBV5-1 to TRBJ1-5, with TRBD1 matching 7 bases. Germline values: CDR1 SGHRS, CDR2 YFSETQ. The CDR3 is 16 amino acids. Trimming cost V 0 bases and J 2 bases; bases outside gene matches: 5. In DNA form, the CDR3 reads TGCGCCAGCAGCTTGGAGGGGGCGCGAGGCAATCAGCCCCAGCATTTT. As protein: CASSLEGARGNQPQHF.

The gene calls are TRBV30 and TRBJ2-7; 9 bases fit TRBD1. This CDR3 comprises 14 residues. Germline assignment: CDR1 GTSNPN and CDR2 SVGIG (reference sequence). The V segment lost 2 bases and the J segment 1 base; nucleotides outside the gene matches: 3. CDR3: CAWSYRGLSYEQYF. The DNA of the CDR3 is TGTGCCTGGAGTTACAGGGGGCTATCCTACGAGCAGTACTTC.

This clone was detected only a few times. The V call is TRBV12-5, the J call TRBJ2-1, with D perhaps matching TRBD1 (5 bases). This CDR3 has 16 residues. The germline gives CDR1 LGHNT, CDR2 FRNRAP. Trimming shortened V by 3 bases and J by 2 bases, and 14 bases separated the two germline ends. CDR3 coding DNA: TGTGCTAGTGGTTTCCCCGAGCCAGGGACCTACAATGAGCAGTTCTTC. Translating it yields CASGFPEPGTYNEQFF.

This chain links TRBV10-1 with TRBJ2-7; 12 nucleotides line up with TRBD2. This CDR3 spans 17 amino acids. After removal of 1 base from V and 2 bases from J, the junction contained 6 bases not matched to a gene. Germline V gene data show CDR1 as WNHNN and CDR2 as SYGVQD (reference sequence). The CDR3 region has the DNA TGCGCCAGCAGTGAGTGGACTAGCGGGGAGGACCCCTACGAGCAGTACTTC. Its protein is CASSEWTSGEDPYEQYF.

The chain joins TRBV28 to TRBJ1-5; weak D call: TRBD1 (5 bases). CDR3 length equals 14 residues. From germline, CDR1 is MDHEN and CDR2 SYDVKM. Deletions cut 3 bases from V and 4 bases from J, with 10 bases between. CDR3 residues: CASSLTDSNQPQHF. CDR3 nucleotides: TGTGCCAGCAGTTTGACAGATAGTAATCAGCCCCAGCATTTT.

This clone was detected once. CDR3 nucleotide sequence: TGTGCCAGCACCCACGGTGGTGAGCAGTTCTTC. Its protein product is CASTHGGEQFF. The J gene is TRBJ2-1, the V gene TRBV6-5; D remains ambiguous. The V end was cut by 7 bases, the J end by 9 bases, with 10 bases between. Germline V gives CDR1 MNHEY, CDR2 SVGAGI. This CDR3 is built from 11 residues.

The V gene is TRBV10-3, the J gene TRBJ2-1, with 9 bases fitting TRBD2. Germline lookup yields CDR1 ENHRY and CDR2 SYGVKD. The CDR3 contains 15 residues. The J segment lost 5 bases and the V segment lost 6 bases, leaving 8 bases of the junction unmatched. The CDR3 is CAISIQREVNNEQFF. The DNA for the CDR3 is TGTGCCATCAGCATCCAGCGGGAGGTCAACAATGAGCAGTTCTTC.

The CDR3 DNA reads TGTGCCAGTAGTATAGACCGACTAGCGGTTTCCAATGAGCAGTTCTTC. Translating it yields CASSIDRLAVSNEQFF. The chain has TRBV19 and TRBJ2-1; 9 bases line up with TRBD2. The CDR3 length is 16 residues. J lost 6 bases, V lost 0 bases, and 6 bases had no gene match. Germline loops: CDR1 LNHDA, CDR2 SQIVND (reference sequence).

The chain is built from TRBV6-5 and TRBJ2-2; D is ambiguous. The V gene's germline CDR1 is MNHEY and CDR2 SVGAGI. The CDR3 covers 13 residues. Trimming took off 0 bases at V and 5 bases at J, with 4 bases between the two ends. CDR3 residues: CASSYSGTGELFF. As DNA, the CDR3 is TGTGCCAGCAGTTACTCCGGGACCGGGGAGCTGTTTTTT.

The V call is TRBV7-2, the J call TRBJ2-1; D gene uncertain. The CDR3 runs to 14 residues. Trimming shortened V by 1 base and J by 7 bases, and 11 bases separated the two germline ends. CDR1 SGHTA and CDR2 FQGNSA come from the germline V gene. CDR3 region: CASSLGASGNEQFF. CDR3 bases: TGTGCCAGCAGCTTAGGAGCTAGTGGTAATGAGCAGTTCTTC.

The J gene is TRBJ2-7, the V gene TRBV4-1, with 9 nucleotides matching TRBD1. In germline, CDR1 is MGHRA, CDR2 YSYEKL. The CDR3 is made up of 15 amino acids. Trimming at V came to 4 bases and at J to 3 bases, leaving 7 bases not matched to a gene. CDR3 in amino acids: CASSRGQGTIYEQYF. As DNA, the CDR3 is TGCGCCAGCAGCCGAGGACAGGGGACCATCTACGAGCAGTACTTC.